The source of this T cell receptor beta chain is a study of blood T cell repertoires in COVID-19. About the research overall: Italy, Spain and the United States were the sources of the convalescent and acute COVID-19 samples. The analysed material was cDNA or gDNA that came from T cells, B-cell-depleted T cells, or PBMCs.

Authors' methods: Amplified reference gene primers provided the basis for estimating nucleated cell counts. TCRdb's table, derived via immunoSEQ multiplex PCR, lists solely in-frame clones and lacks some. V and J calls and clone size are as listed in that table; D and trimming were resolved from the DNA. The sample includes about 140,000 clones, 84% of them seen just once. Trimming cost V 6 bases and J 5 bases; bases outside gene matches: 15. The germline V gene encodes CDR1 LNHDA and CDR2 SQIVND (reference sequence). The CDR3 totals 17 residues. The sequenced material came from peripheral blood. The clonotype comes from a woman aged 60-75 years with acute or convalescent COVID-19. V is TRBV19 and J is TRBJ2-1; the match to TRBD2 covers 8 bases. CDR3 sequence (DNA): TGTGCCAGTAGCCGGGGGGGCGGACTAGGTGGTAACAATGAGCAGTTCTTC. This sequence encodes CASSRGGGLGGNNEQFF.